The clone carrying this TCR beta chain was detected once. The junction and the germline gene differ at one end; a read error may be behind it. The data were obtained in a study of immune characterization of retroperitoneal liposarcoma. TCRdb processed the PCR reads anew with MiXCR; each CDR3 protein has one entry. Of about 10,000 distinct CDR3 sequences detected, about 29% appear once; the ten largest clones hold roughly 8.5%. This receptor was taken from a male donor with retroperitoneal liposarcoma. The sample comprised tumor tissue.

CDR3 loop: CASSSSGTGTYEQLF. The CDR3, as DNA: TGTGCCAGCAGTTCCTCCGGGACAGGGACCTACGAGCAGTTATTC. The genes are TRBV6-1 and TRBJ2-1, with 9 bases lining up with TRBD1. CDR3 length: 15 amino acids. In germline, CDR1 is MNHNS, CDR2 SASEGT.